The 12 T cell receptor beta chains below all came from one sample that was sequenced in a study of OX40 agonist ivuxolimab in advanced cancers. TCRdb keeps only in-frame clones here, not all; method: immunoSEQ multiplex PCR. The sample holds 65,000 to 85,000 clones, approximately 89% seen once. This sample comprised CD4+ or CD8+ T cells sorted from blood, obtained in a trial of the OX40 agonist ivuxolimab. The receptors originated from an adult with an advanced solid tumor such as melanoma, head and neck, liver or kidney cancer.

This chain uses TRBV21-1 with TRBJ2-7; the table assigns TRBD1, which was not confirmed against the DNA. TRBV21-1 is a documented pseudogene. The length of the CDR3 is 13 residues. In DNA form, the CDR3 reads TGTGCCAGCAGCTTCTCGCAGGGCGACGAGCAGTACTTC. It codes for CASSFSQGDEQYF.

The chain links TRBV6-1 to TRBJ1-3; D may be TRBD1 (5 bases). Germline CDR1 MNHNS, CDR2 SASEGT. Trimming left V 0 bases short and J 0 bases short, with 9 bases between. The CDR3 covers 16 residues. The CDR3 here is CASSEAWGNSGNTIYF. Here the CDR3 DNA reads TGTGCCAGCAGTGAAGCTTGGGGGAACTCTGGAAACACCATATATTTT.

J is TRBJ2-1 and V is TRBV5-4; 10 positions agree with TRBD2. CDR1 and CDR2 (germline): SGHNT, YYREEE (reference sequence). The ends lost 2 bases at V and 7 bases at J; junction bases unmatched: 9. The CDR3 sequence is 16 residues long. This CDR3 reads CASSLGSGRSWNEQFF. In DNA, the CDR3 is TGTGCCAGCAGCTTAGGTAGCGGGAGGAGTTGGAATGAGCAGTTCTTC.

The chain joins TRBV30 to TRBJ1-1; 8 bases map to TRBD1. J gave up 5 bases and V 5 bases, and 10 bases lay outside the gene matches. CDR1 and CDR2 (germline): GTSNPN, SVGIG (reference sequence). The CDR3 runs to 14 residues. CDR3 protein: CAWARTGGGTEAFF. The CDR3 nucleotides read TGTGCCTGGGCAAGAACAGGGGGAGGAACTGAAGCTTTCTTT. The full variable domain, with the rest looked up from reference TRBV30 and TRBJ1-1, is SQTIHQWPATLVQPVGSPLSLECTVEGTSNPNLYWYRQAAGRGLQLLFYSVGIGQISSEVPQNLSASRPQDRQFILSSKKLLLSDSGFYLCAWARTGGGTEAFFGQGTRLTVV.

This clone was found a few times. The chain links TRBV27 to TRBJ2-1, with D unclear. This CDR3 is 13 amino acids long. The V end lost 2 bases, the J end lost 5 bases, and 7 bases lay between the germline ends. CDR1 is MNHEY and CDR2 is SMNVEV in the germline V gene (reference sequence). As DNA, the CDR3 is TGTGCCAGCAGTTTAATCGGCAACAATGAGCAGTTCTTC. Translation gives CASSLIGNNEQFF.

The J gene is TRBJ1-3, the V gene TRBV18; tentative D call: TRBD1 (6 bases). Germline CDR1 and CDR2: KGHSH and LQKENI. This CDR3 contains 16 residues. V gave up 4 bases and J gave up 0 bases, with 13 bases separating them. The CDR3 DNA is TGTGCCAGCTCACTCGGAAGAGGGGGCTCTGGAAACACCATATATTTT. It yields the protein CASSLGRGGSGNTIYF.

A few counts support this clone. The rearrangement uses TRBV6-1 and TRBJ1-4; D is possibly TRBD1 (5 bases). This CDR3 contains 17 residues. With 4 bases removed from V and 0 bases from J, the gap between germline ends came to 15 bases. The germline V gene has CDR1 MNHNS and CDR2 SASEGT. In DNA form, the CDR3 reads TGTGCCAGCAGTGTTTACAGGACCCCGGCAACTAATGAAAAACTGTTTTTT. This codes for CASSVYRTPATNEKLFF.

This clone came up a few times. The chain is built from TRBV27 and TRBJ2-1, with D maybe TRBD2 (7 bases). V lost 7 bases and J lost 2, with 9 bases in between. The CDR3 length is 13 residues. CDR1 MNHEY and CDR2 SMNVEV come from the germline V gene (reference sequence). CDR3 residues: CASKGGAYNEQFF. CDR3 nucleotide sequence: TGTGCCAGCAAAGGGGGGGCCTACAATGAGCAGTTCTTC.

The V call is TRBV11-2, the J call TRBJ1-1; TRBD1 matches 7 bases. This CDR3 spans 15 amino acids. J lost 1 base, V lost 1 base, and 3 bases had no gene match. Germline values: CDR1 SGHAT, CDR2 FQNNGV. The CDR3 coding sequence is TGTGCCAGCAGCTTAGGGACAGGAAGGAACACTGAAGCTTTCTTT. Amino acid sequence: CASSLGTGRNTEAFF.

The rearrangement uses TRBV11-2 and TRBJ2-4, with D perhaps matching TRBD1 or TRBD2 (5 bases each). In germline, CDR1 is SGHAT, CDR2 FQNNGV. Trimming cost V 2 bases and J 6 bases, with 14 bases left between them. The CDR3 covers 15 residues. Written as DNA, the CDR3 is TGTGCCAGCAGCTTAAGAGGGTTTGGGGCAAACATTCAGTACTTC. It translates to CASSLRGFGANIQYF. The full variable domain, rest sourced from reference TRBV11-2 and TRBJ2-4, is EAGVAQSPRYKIIEKRQSVAFWCNPISGHATLYWYQQILGQGPKLLIQFQNNGVVDDSQLPKDRFSAERLKGVDSTLKIQPAKLEDSAVYLCASSLRGFGANIQYFGAGTRLSVL.

This rearrangement joins TRBV30 to TRBJ2-3; 11 bases agree with TRBD2. The CDR3 totals 14 residues. The V and J ends lost 5 bases and 8 bases, in that order; junction bases with no gene match: 9. Germline V lookup: CDR1 GTSNPN, CDR2 SVGIG (reference sequence). The CDR3 region has the DNA TGTGCCTGGGCCACGCTAGCGGGAGGCCCTACGCAGTATTTT. It yields the protein CAWATLAGGPTQYF.

This rearrangement joins TRBV19 to TRBJ1-5; 8 bases align to TRBD1. Germline CDR1 and CDR2: LNHDA and SQIVND (reference sequence). CDR3 length equals 15 residues. The V segment lost 4 bases and the J segment 0 bases; nucleotides outside the gene matches: 2. The CDR3 here is CASSTGGSSNQPQHF. The CDR3 DNA follows: TGTGCCAGTAGTACAGGGGGCTCTAGCAATCAGCCCCAGCATTTT. The entire variable domain, with the rest obtained from reference TRBV19 and TRBJ1-5, is as follows: DGGITQSPKYLFRKEGQNVTLSCEQNLNHDAMYWYRQDPGQGLRLIYYSQIVNDFQKGDIAEGYSVSREKKESFPLTVTSAQKNPTAFYLCASSTGGSSNQPQHFGDGTRLSIL.